These 25 T cell receptor beta chains share one sample of origin, sequenced in a study of a mutant IDH1 vaccine in newly diagnosed glioma (dated by TCRdb to the early 2020s). Library preparation was by the immunoSEQ multiplex PCR assay. In TCRdb, the immuneACCESS table is reduced to in-frame sequences with V and J assigned. These tables do not hold every clone; where another copy was compared, an unresolved V gene accounts for under half, and the others remain unexplained. The sample yields 60,000 or so clones; more than 80% were counted once. The top ten clonotypes cover approximately 4.3% of the sample. This specimen's time point label, interpreted: week 5, during vaccination. Each vaccine dose was 300 ug of a 20-mer mutant IDH1 peptide in Montanide, given subcutaneously with topical imiquimod. The antigens for these receptors are not known. This material consisted of PBMCs, taken from a glioma patient whose treatment included an IDH1 peptide vaccine. These receptors were collected from a woman aged 40 to 55 with glioma.

V usage is TRBV5-1 and J usage is TRBJ1-4, with D maybe TRBD1 (5 bases). CDR3 length equals 14 residues. Germline values: CDR1 SGHRS, CDR2 YFSETQ. V dropped 0 bases and J dropped 11 bases, with 14 bases sitting between them. CDR3 in DNA: TGCGCCAGCAGCTTGGAAGGAGGGGCGGAGAAACTGTTTTTT. Protein product: CASSLEGGAEKLFF.

The chain is built from TRBV5-8 and TRBJ1-5; possible D gene TRBD1, 6 bases. V gave up 0 bases and J gave up 9 bases, with 10 bases separating them. Germline CDR1 SGHTS, CDR2 YDEGEE. The CDR3 loop spans 13 amino acids. This CDR3 is CASSLEGDRPQHF. The CDR3 coding sequence is TGTGCCAGCAGCTTGGAGGGGGATCGGCCCCAGCATTTT.

This chain links TRBV4-1 with TRBJ2-3; D may match TRBD1 or TRBD2 (5 bases each). The germline CDR1 and CDR2 sequences are MGHRA and YSYEKL. Trimming stripped 2 bases from V and 10 bases from J, with 13 bases between. This CDR3 has 13 amino acids. This CDR3 is CASSQRERGSQYF. DNA of the CDR3: TGCGCCAGCAGCCAAAGGGAGAGGGGTTCGCAGTATTTT.

The V gene is TRBV9, the J gene TRBJ2-1, with D maybe TRBD1 (7 bases). CDR3 length: 15 residues. Trimming took off 0 bases at V and 10 bases at J, with 17 bases between the two ends. Looked up from germline, CDR1 is SGDLS and CDR2 is YYNGEE. This CDR3 is CASSVGDQGGVEQFF. The CDR3 DNA reads as TGTGCCAGCAGCGTAGGGGACCAGGGGGGAGTAGAGCAGTTCTTC.

This clone was found a few times. V gene TRBV7-2 combines with J gene TRBJ2-3; the D gene is possibly TRBD2 (6 bases). The germline V gene encodes CDR1 SGHTA and CDR2 FQGNSA. This CDR3 region has 16 residues. V was clipped by 6 bases and J by 0 bases, with 16 bases between them. Here the CDR3 reads CASRKGTYISTDTQYF. DNA of the CDR3: TGTGCCAGCAGAAAAGGGACTTACATAAGCACAGATACGCAGTATTTT.

The rearrangement uses TRBV19 and TRBJ1-5; unclear D gene. The germline V gene has CDR1 LNHDA and CDR2 SQIVND (reference sequence). This CDR3 is 15 amino acids long. V was pared by 4 bases and J by 4 bases, with 14 bases between. This chain's CDR3 is CASSTRVSNNQPQHF. In nucleotides, the CDR3 is TGTGCCAGTAGTACCCGAGTTTCCAATAATCAGCCCCAGCATTTT.

The V call is TRBV4-3, the J call TRBJ2-1; D is unclear. Trimming removed 0 bases from V and 2 bases from J, with 5 bases in between. The CDR3 contains 14 residues. Germline assignment: CDR1 LGHNA and CDR2 YSLEER. Here the CDR3 reads CASSQDRTYNEQFF. CDR3 DNA: TGCGCCAGCAGCCAAGATAGAACCTACAATGAGCAGTTCTTC.

The chain couples TRBV2 to TRBJ2-5; 11 bases fit TRBD2. The V gene's germline CDR1 is SNHLY and CDR2 FYNNEI. After removal of 4 bases from V and 2 bases from J, the junction contained 12 bases not matched to a gene. The CDR3 length is 18 residues. The CDR3 reads CASSAAGLAGGKQETQYF. The DNA for the CDR3 is TGTGCCAGCAGTGCGGCTGGCCTAGCGGGAGGCAAACAAGAGACCCAGTACTTC.

The chain employs TRBV4-3 and TRBJ1-3; D is perhaps TRBD1 (6 bases). The length of the CDR3 is 16 residues. CDR1 is LGHNA, CDR2 YSLEER, per germline. The ends were cut back, 0 bases at V and 2 bases at J, with 11 bases in the middle. This CDR3 reads CASSQDGAGAGNTIYF. DNA for the CDR3: TGCGCCAGCAGCCAAGATGGGGCAGGGGCTGGAAACACCATATATTTT.

In this sample, this clone turned up a few times. The chain employs TRBV5-1 and TRBJ2-6, with TRBD2 identical over 9 bases. Trimming took 6 bases from V and 3 from J; bases not matched to a gene: 7. This CDR3 has 16 amino acids. In germline, CDR1 is SGHRS, CDR2 YFSETQ. CDR3 bases: TGCGCCAGCACCGCTAGCGGGGTAGGTGGGGCCAACGTCCTGACTTTC. This codes for CASTASGVGGANVLTF.

The genes are TRBV30 and TRBJ2-4; D is uncertain. CDR1 and CDR2 (germline): GTSNPN, SVGIG (reference sequence). CDR3 length: 14 amino acids. Trimming pared 0 bases from V and 0 bases from J, leaving 6 bases between. The CDR3: CAWSVSGAKNIQYF. The CDR3 bases are TGTGCCTGGAGTGTGTCCGGAGCCAAAAACATTCAGTACTTC.

The table lists this clone with a count of one. The chain couples TRBV5-1 to TRBJ1-1, with D possibly being TRBD1 (6 bases). The length of the CDR3 is 12 residues. CDR1 is SGHRS, CDR2 YFSETQ, per germline. V lost 4 bases, J lost 5 bases, and 9 bases lay in between. The DNA for the CDR3 is TGCGCCAGCAGCCGGCAGGGGACTGAAGCTTTCTTT. Protein product: CASSRQGTEAFF. Looking up the rest from reference TRBV5-1 and TRBJ1-1 gives the full variable domain: KAGVTQTPRYLIKTRGQQVTLSCSPISGHRSVSWYQQTPGQGLQFLFEYFSETQRNKGNFPGRFSGRQFSNSRSEMNVSTLELGDSALYLCASSRQGTEAFFGQGTRLTVV.

V is TRBV4-3 and J is TRBJ2-7, with 9 bases aligning to TRBD2. The V and J ends lost 0 bases and 7 bases, in that order; junction bases with no gene match: 16. CDR1 LGHNA and CDR2 YSLEER come from the germline V gene. This CDR3 is 18 amino acids long. CDR3: CASSQESPRGGGGGEQYF. In nucleotides, the CDR3 is TGCGCCAGCAGCCAAGAATCCCCCCGAGGCGGGGGGGGAGGGGAGCAGTACTTC.

The chain is built from TRBV5-1 and TRBJ1-1, with D maybe TRBD1 (5 bases). V was trimmed by 5 bases and J by 1 base, leaving 12 bases between them. CDR3 size: 14 residues. Germline CDR1 is SGHRS and CDR2 is YFSETQ. CDR3 nucleotides: TGCGCCAGCAGTTCCGGGACGGCGAACACTGAAGCTTTCTTT. Translating gives CASSSGTANTEAFF.

The chain links TRBV7-3 to TRBJ1-5, with no clear D. With 0 bases removed from V and 2 bases from J, the gap between germline ends came to 5 bases. The CDR3 spans 14 residues. Germline assignment: CDR1 SGHTA and CDR2 FQGTGA. CDR3 loop: CASSLTGGNQPQHF. Here the CDR3 DNA reads TGTGCCAGCAGCTTAACGGGAGGCAATCAGCCCCAGCATTTT.

The chain couples TRBV4-3 to TRBJ1-6, with TRBD1 matching 8 bases. The CDR3 sequence is 16 residues long. CDR1 LGHNA and CDR2 YSLEER come from the germline V gene. Losses at the gene ends were 1 base for V and 7 bases for J; bases not matched to a gene: 6. CDR3 loop: CASSQAGGALNSPLHF. CDR3 in DNA: TGCGCCAGCAGCCAAGCAGGGGGCGCGTTGAATTCACCCCTCCACTTT.

V and J are TRBV2 and TRBJ2-7; 9 bases are shared with TRBD2. The germline V gene has CDR1 SNHLY and CDR2 FYNNEI. The V and J ends lost 4 bases and 0 bases, in that order; junction bases with no gene match: 7. CDR3 length: 16 amino acids. The DNA of the CDR3 is TGTGCCAGCAGTGGGGGGGGACTAGCCTCCTCCTACGAGCAGTACTTC. Translating it yields CASSGGGLASSYEQYF.

V is TRBV5-6 and J is TRBJ1-3; D is unclear. CDR1 SGHDT and CDR2 YYEEEE come from the germline V gene. The CDR3 runs 15 residues. Trimming pared 2 bases from V and 0 bases from J, leaving 9 bases between. The CDR3 here is CASSLLTFSGNTIYF. DNA of the CDR3: TGTGCCAGCAGCTTACTGACGTTCTCTGGAAACACCATATATTTT.

The chain couples TRBV2 to TRBJ1-1; D not resolved. Germline CDR1 is SNHLY and CDR2 is FYNNEI. This CDR3 spans 14 amino acids. Trimming removed 5 bases at V and 1 base at J, with 11 bases between. This chain's CDR3 is CASSIGRANTEAFF. The CDR3 nucleotides are TGTGCCAGCAGTATCGGACGGGCGAACACTGAAGCTTTCTTT.

V and J are TRBV1 and TRBJ2-3; TRBD2, the table's D call, lacks a check against the DNA. TRBV1 counts as a pseudogene. This CDR3 region has 15 residues. The CDR3 region has the DNA TGCACCAGCAGCCAAGATAGACTAGCATGGGATACGCAGTATTTT. Its translation: CTSSQDRLAWDTQYF.

Comment on this clone: The junction departs from the called germline gene at one end, perhaps through a read error. The chain links TRBV28 to TRBJ2-7, with unresolved D. This CDR3 contains 13 residues. The germline V gene has CDR1 MDHEN and CDR2 SYDVKM. This CDR3 reads CASRSLSARELDF. CDR3 bases: TGTGCCAGCAGGTCCCTTTCCGCCAGAGAATTGGACTTC.

The genes are TRBV5-4 and TRBJ2-7, with TRBD1 identical over 10 bases. Looked up from germline, CDR1 is SGHNT and CDR2 is YYREEE (reference sequence). After removal of 0 bases from V and 6 bases from J, the junction contained 9 bases not matched to a gene. There are 16 residues in the CDR3. In DNA, the CDR3 is TGTGCCAGCAGCTTGGGTGACAGGGGGCGAATTTCCGAGCAGTACTTC. This translates into CASSLGDRGRISEQYF. The variable domain in full, with the rest retrieved from reference TRBV5-4 and TRBJ2-7, is ETGVTQSPTHLIKTRGQQVTLRCSSQSGHNTVSWYQQALGQGPQFIFQYYREEENGRGNFPPRFSGLQFPNYSSELNVNALELDDSALYLCASSLGDRGRISEQYFGPGTRLTVT.

The chain has TRBV7-2 and TRBJ1-1, with TRBD1 matching 7 bases. The CDR3 runs to 15 residues. CDR1 SGHTA and CDR2 FQGNSA come from the germline V gene. J gave up 3 bases and V 5 bases, and 9 bases lay outside the gene matches. The CDR3 DNA is TGTGCCAGCAGCAAAACAGGGGCCGGCTACACTGAAGCTTTCTTT. It codes for CASSKTGAGYTEAFF.

The chain combines TRBV7-2 with TRBJ1-2, with D unresolved. With 1 base removed from V and 2 bases from J, the gap between germline ends came to 8 bases. Germline loops: CDR1 SGHTA, CDR2 FQGNSA. The CDR3 is 14 amino acids. CDR3 in amino acids: CASSLVYGNYGYTF. DNA for the CDR3: TGTGCCAGCAGCTTAGTCTACGGAAACTATGGCTACACCTTC.

This chain uses TRBV29-1 with TRBJ1-1; no clear D gene. The V end was cut by 4 bases, the J end by 10 bases, with 16 bases between. CDR1 is SQVTM and CDR2 is ANQGSEA in the germline V gene. The CDR3 spans 12 residues. The chain's CDR3 is CSVVTATRAAFF. The DNA of the CDR3 is TGCAGCGTTGTAACGGCGACCAGAGCAGCTTTCTTT. Full variable domain (missing parts from reference TRBV29-1 and TRBJ1-1): SAVISQKPSRDICQRGTSLTIQCQVDSQVTMMFWYRQQPGQSLTLIATANQGSEATYESGFVIDKFPISRPNLTFSTLTVSNMSPEDSSIYLCSVVTATRAAFFGQGTRLTVV.